What follows are 26 T cell receptor beta chains derived from one specimen sequenced in a study of blood T cells in healthy people across ages. A second PCR of 7 to 11 cycles used a sample-barcoded 5' primer and a J-beta primer mix. One entry per CDR3 protein results from TCRdb running MiXCR on the 5' RACE reads. In the table there are 1.5 million to 2 million distinct CDR3 sequences, just under 50% of which are singletons. Sample: blood. These receptors were taken from a woman between 40 and 50 years old in good health.

This chain links TRBV20-1 with TRBJ2-3, with D tentatively TRBD2 (5 bases). Germline V CDR1 and CDR2: DFQATT, SNEGSKA (reference sequence). The CDR3 totals 14 residues. V was pared by 1 base and J by 2 bases, with 10 bases between. For the CDR3, the DNA is TGCAGTGCTAGAGTGGGGAGCACCACAGATACGCAGTATTTT. Translating it yields CSARVGSTTDTQYF.

This clonotype has just one count. The genes are TRBV7-2 and TRBJ1-2; D is ambiguous. V was clipped by 2 bases and J by 8 bases, with 15 bases between them. The germline gives CDR1 SGHTA, CDR2 FQGNSA. The CDR3 totals 14 residues. The CDR3 is CASSLRQPPSGYTF. In DNA, the CDR3 is TGTGCCAGCAGCTTACGGCAGCCACCGAGCGGCTACACCTTC.

The chain couples TRBV9 to TRBJ2-3; D might be TRBD1 (5 bases). Germline-derived CDR1 and CDR2 are SGDLS and YYNGEE. There are 12 residues in the CDR3. V lost 1 base, J lost 10 bases, and 10 bases lay in between. The CDR3 loop reads CASSVPGIPQYF. The CDR3 DNA follows: TGTGCCAGCAGCGTACCAGGGATTCCGCAGTATTTT.

This clonotype showed up just a few times. The chain is built from TRBV28 and TRBJ2-6, with D maybe TRBD1 (7 bases). This CDR3 has 16 amino acids. Germline-derived CDR1 and CDR2 are MDHEN and SYDVKM. Trimming pared 7 bases from V and 0 bases from J, leaving 13 bases between. The CDR3 bases are TGTGCCAGCACCGGGGGACAGAGCTCTGGGGCCAACGTCCTGACTTTC. Protein: CASTGGQSSGANVLTF. The full variable domain, rest sourced from reference TRBV28 and TRBJ2-6, is DVKVTQSSRYLVKRTGEKVFLECVQDMDHENMFWYRQDPGLGLRLIYFSYDVKMKEKGDIPEGYSVSREKKERFSLILESASTNQTSMYLCASTGGQSSGANVLTFGAGSRLTVL.

V gene TRBV28 combines with J gene TRBJ2-5; possibly TRBD1 for D (6 bases). The CDR3 contains 15 residues. The V end lost 6 bases, the J end lost 3 bases, and 17 bases lay between the germline ends. CDR1 MDHEN and CDR2 SYDVKM come from the germline V gene. CDR3 amino acids: CASRANRAQEETQYF. CDR3 DNA: TGTGCCAGCAGGGCCAACAGGGCGCAGGAAGAGACCCAGTACTTC. Full variable domain (outside the CDR3, taken from reference TRBV28 and TRBJ2-5): DVKVTQSSRYLVKRTGEKVFLECVQDMDHENMFWYRQDPGLGLRLIYFSYDVKMKEKGDIPEGYSVSREKKERFSLILESASTNQTSMYLCASRANRAQEETQYFGPGTRLLVL.

The chain uses TRBV11-2 and TRBJ2-3; D is perhaps TRBD1 (5 bases). V shed 2 bases and J shed 4 bases, with 13 bases lying between them. This CDR3 is 15 amino acids long. Germline V CDR1 and CDR2: SGHAT, FQNNGV. The CDR3 spells CASSLSRGKSDTQYF. The CDR3 DNA is TGTGCCAGCAGCTTATCTAGGGGAAAGTCAGATACGCAGTATTTT.

This clonotype was counted a few times. This rearrangement joins TRBV4-3 to TRBJ2-7; D gene ambiguous. The CDR3 extends over 14 amino acids. The V gene's germline CDR1 is LGHNA and CDR2 YSLEER. Trimming removed 1 base from V and 3 bases from J, with 10 bases in between. The DNA of the CDR3 is TGCGCCAGCAGCCAAGTTGGAGCCAACTACGAGCAGTACTTC. It codes for CASSQVGANYEQYF.

CDR3 sequence: CATSVNFPETQYF. The CDR3 nucleotides are TGTGCCACCAGCGTAAACTTCCCAGAGACCCAGTACTTC. The chain combines TRBV15 with TRBJ2-7; the D is unclear. Near its end, the DNA agrees better with TRBJ2-5, so the J call may be wrong. CDR1 is LNHNV, CDR2 YYDKDF, per germline (reference sequence). The CDR3 has 13 amino acids.

This clonotype has only a few counts. The chain uses TRBV18 and TRBJ2-3; unclear D gene. Trimming pared 4 bases from V and 5 bases from J, leaving 13 bases between. CDR1 KGHSH and CDR2 LQKENI come from the germline V gene. The CDR3 covers 14 residues. The CDR3 here is CASSRLAAGDTQYF. CDR3 coding DNA: TGTGCCAGCTCACGGCTCGCAGCTGGAGATACGCAGTATTTT.

The V and J genes are TRBV28 and TRBJ2-7; 9 bases agree with TRBD1. J lost 7 bases, V lost 7 bases, and 26 bases had no gene match. The germline V gene encodes CDR1 MDHEN and CDR2 SYDVKM. The CDR3 totals 19 residues. The chain's CDR3 is CASTFLGQGVAGSIDEQYF. The CDR3 DNA follows: TGTGCCAGCACTTTTTTGGGACAGGGTGTAGCGGGTAGTATCGATGAGCAGTACTTC.

This clonotype was detected a few times. V gene TRBV27 combines with J gene TRBJ1-2; D perhaps matches TRBD1 (6 bases). Germline V CDR1 and CDR2: MNHEY, SMNVEV (reference sequence). The CDR3 covers 15 residues. V was cut by 2 bases and J by 6 bases, with 16 bases left in between. The CDR3 DNA follows: TGTGCCAGCAGTTTACAGGTCACAGGGAGGGATGGCTACACCTTC. Translating gives CASSLQVTGRDGYTF.

This sequence joins TRBV6-5 and TRBJ2-1, with 7 bases that match TRBD2. This CDR3 region has 13 residues. CDR1 is MNHEY, CDR2 SVGAGI, per germline. V lost 5 bases to trimming and J lost 13 bases; unmatched junction nucleotides: 11. The CDR3: CASSRGGGWTQFF. Written as DNA, the CDR3 is TGTGCCAGCAGTCGCGGGGGAGGATGGACCCAGTTCTTC.

The rearrangement links TRBV6-6 to TRBJ2-5; 8 nucleotides align to TRBD2. Germline CDR1 reads MNHNY; CDR2 reads SVGAGI (reference sequence). V shed 4 bases, J shed 1 base, and the junction held 5 bases outside the gene matches. The CDR3 covers 15 residues. The CDR3 DNA is TGTGCCAGCAGTTCGTTGGGACTAGTCCAAGAGACCCAGTACTTC. Amino acid sequence: CASSSLGLVQETQYF.

J is TRBJ2-5 and V is TRBV10-3, with D possibly matching TRBD1 (5 bases). V gave up 10 bases and J gave up 4 bases, with 16 bases separating them. The CDR3 extends over 13 amino acids. Germline V gene data show CDR1 as ENHRY and CDR2 as SYGVKD. The CDR3 sequence is CATRPTDGETQYF. The CDR3 nucleotides are TGTGCCACCAGACCGACAGACGGAGAGACCCAGTACTTC.

The chain couples TRBV7-9 to TRBJ2-3; 10 bases line up with TRBD1. The CDR3 length is 16 residues. V was pared by 5 bases and J by 4 bases, with 9 bases of the junction left unmatched. Germline V CDR1 and CDR2: SEHNR, FQNEAQ (reference sequence). CDR3 protein: CASSRSGTGASDTQYF. Written as DNA, the CDR3 is TGTGCCAGCAGCAGATCCGGGACAGGGGCCTCAGATACGCAGTATTTT. Variable domain in full (rest from reference TRBV7-9 and TRBJ2-3): DTGVSQNPRHKITKRGQNVTFRCDPISEHNRLYWYRQTLGQGPEFLTYFQNEAQLEKSRLLSDRFSAERPKGSFSTLEIQRTEQGDSAMYLCASSRSGTGASDTQYFGPGTRLTVL.

This chain uses TRBV7-2 with TRBJ1-2, with 8 bases fitting TRBD1. This CDR3 has 15 residues. Germline lookup yields CDR1 SGHTA and CDR2 FQGNSA. Trimming took 4 bases from V and 4 from J; bases not matched to a gene: 8. CDR3: CASSSNRGTGYGYTF. CDR3 nucleotides: TGTGCCAGCAGCTCAAACAGGGGGACCGGCTATGGCTACACCTTC.

This chain uses TRBV5-1 with TRBJ2-3; 8 bases align to TRBD1. Germline V CDR1 and CDR2: SGHRS, YFSETQ. CDR3 size: 17 residues. Losses at the gene ends were 1 base for V and 0 bases for J; bases not matched to a gene: 7. The CDR3 nucleotides are TGCGCCAGCAGCTTGTTAGGGACAGGTCCTAGCACAGATACGCAGTATTTT. This codes for CASSLLGTGPSTDTQYF.

This clonotype was observed a few times. The DNA for the CDR3 is TGCGCCAGCAGCTTGGAGTCAGGGGGAAATCAGCCCCAGCATTTT. Amino acids: CASSLESGGNQPQHF. The chain combines TRBV5-1 with TRBJ1-5, with TRBD1 matching over 7 bases. V shed 0 bases and J 4 bases; nucleotides not matched to a gene: 4. Germline CDR1 SGHRS, CDR2 YFSETQ. This CDR3 is built from 15 residues.

This sequence joins TRBV4-3 and TRBJ1-2, with D tentatively TRBD1 (6 bases). The CDR3 is 14 residues long. Germline V gene sequence: CDR1 LGHNA, CDR2 YSLEER. With 3 bases removed from V and 8 bases from J, the gap between germline ends came to 16 bases. The CDR3 spells CASSQNSGEGGYTF. The CDR3 DNA sequence: TGCGCCAGCAGCCAGAACTCAGGGGAGGGCGGCTACACCTTC.

The chain recombines TRBV11-2 with TRBJ2-1; D unresolved. The CDR3 runs to 15 residues. The germline V gene has CDR1 SGHAT and CDR2 FQNNGV. Trimming removed 10 bases from V and 0 bases from J, with 16 bases in between. CDR3 loop: CATAVVLGSYNEQFF. CDR3 nucleotides: TGTGCCACCGCCGTAGTCCTTGGCTCCTACAATGAGCAGTTCTTC.

This clonotype was counted only a few times. This sequence joins TRBV6-6 and TRBJ1-2; no firm D call. Deletions cut 7 bases from V and 3 bases from J, with 12 bases between. Looked up from germline, CDR1 is MNHNY and CDR2 is SVGAGI (reference sequence). The CDR3 sequence is 13 residues long. CDR3 amino acids: CASTPIGDYGYTF. In nucleotides, the CDR3 is TGTGCCAGCACCCCTATCGGTGACTATGGCTACACCTTC.

This clonotype was seen more than once but under ten times. V usage is TRBV29-1 and J usage is TRBJ2-3; the match to TRBD2 covers 7 bases. Germline trimming cut 8 bases from V and 6 bases from J; bases unmatched to any gene: 8. The CDR3 length is 12 residues. CDR1 is SQVTM and CDR2 is ANQGSEA in the germline V gene. CDR3 residues: CSLRLATDTQYF. The CDR3 region has the DNA TGCAGCCTAAGACTAGCCACGGATACGCAGTATTTT.

This clonotype was seen a handful of times. In DNA, the CDR3 is TGTGCCAGCCGGGCGGAGTTTGTGGCCCAGTACTTC. Encoded protein: CASRAEFVAQYF. The chain uses TRBV28 and TRBJ2-5; no clear D gene. Germline V gene lookup returns CDR1 MDHEN and CDR2 SYDVKM. The CDR3 loop spans 12 amino acids. V was shortened by 8 bases and J by 9 bases, with 16 bases between the two germline ends.

This sequence joins TRBV12-3 or TRBV12-4 and TRBJ1-5; the match to TRBD1 covers 8 bases. V was clipped by 4 bases and J by 2 bases; unmatched bases: 4. The CDR3 runs 15 residues. CDR3 coding DNA: TGTGCCAGCAGTTCTCAGGGGGCCGGCAATCAGCCCCAGCATTTT. This encodes CASSSQGAGNQPQHF.

The genes are TRBV4-3 and TRBJ1-2; D is undetermined. This CDR3 region has 15 residues. CDR1 is LGHNA and CDR2 is YSLEER in the germline V gene. V was cut by 0 bases and J by 2 bases, with 10 bases left in between. The CDR3 reads CASSQDSGFNYGYTF. CDR3 DNA: TGCGCCAGCAGCCAAGATAGCGGCTTCAACTATGGCTACACCTTC.

This chain uses TRBV6-5 with TRBJ2-7; D remains ambiguous. The germline V gene encodes CDR1 MNHEY and CDR2 SVGAGI. V lost 7 bases, J lost 8 bases, and 24 bases lay in between. CDR3 size: 15 residues. The CDR3 DNA reads as TGTGCCAGCACTCCCGGCAGATTTATCCCTACGAAGCAGTACTTC. Its translation: CASTPGRFIPTKQYF.